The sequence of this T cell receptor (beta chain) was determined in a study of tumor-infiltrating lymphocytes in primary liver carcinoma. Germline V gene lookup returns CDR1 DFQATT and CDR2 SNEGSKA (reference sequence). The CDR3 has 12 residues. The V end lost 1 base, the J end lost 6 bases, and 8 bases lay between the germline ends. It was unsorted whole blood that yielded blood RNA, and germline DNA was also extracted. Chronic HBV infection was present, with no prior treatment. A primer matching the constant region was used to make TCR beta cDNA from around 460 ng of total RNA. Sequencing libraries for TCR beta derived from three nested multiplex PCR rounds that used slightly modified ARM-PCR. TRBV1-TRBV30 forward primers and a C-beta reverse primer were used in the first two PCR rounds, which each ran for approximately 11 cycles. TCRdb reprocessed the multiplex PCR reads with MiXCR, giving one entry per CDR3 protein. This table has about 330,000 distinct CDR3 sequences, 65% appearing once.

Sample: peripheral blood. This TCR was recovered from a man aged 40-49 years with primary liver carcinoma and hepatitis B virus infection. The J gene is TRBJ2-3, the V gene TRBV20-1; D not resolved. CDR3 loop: CSARAPQDTQYF. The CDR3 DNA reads TGCAGTGCTAGAGCTCCCCAGGATACGCAGTATTTT.